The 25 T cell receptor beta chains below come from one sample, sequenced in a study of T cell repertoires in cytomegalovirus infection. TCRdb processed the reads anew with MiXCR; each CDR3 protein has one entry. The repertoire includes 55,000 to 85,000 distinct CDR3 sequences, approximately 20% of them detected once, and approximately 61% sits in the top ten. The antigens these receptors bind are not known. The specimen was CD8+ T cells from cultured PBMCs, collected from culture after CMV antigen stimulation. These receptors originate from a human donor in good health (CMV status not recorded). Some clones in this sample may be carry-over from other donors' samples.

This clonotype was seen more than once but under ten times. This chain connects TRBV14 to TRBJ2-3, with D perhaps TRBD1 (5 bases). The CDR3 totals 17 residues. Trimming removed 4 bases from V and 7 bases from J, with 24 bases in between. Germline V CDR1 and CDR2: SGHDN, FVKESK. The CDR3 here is CASSPALGQQKWYTQYF. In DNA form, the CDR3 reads TGTGCCAGCAGCCCAGCGTTGGGGCAGCAGAAGTGGTATACGCAGTATTTT.

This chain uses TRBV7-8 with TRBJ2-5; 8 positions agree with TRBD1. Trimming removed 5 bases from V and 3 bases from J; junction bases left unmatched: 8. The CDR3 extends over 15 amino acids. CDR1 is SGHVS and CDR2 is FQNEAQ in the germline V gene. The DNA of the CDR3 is TGTGCCAGCAGCCCCCCCGACAGGGGTGAAGAGACCCAGTACTTC. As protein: CASSPPDRGEETQYF.

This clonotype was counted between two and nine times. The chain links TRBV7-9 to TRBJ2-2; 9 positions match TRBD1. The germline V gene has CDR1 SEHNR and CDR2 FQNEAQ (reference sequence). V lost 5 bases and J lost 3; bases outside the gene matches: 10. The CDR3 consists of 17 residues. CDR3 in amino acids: CASSLRWDREYTGELFF. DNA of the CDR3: TGTGCCAGCAGCCTGAGGTGGGACAGGGAATACACCGGGGAGCTGTTTTTT.

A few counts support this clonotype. The CDR3 spells CASSPAGSTDTQYF. DNA for the CDR3: TGTGCCAGCAGCCCAGCCGGCTCGACAGATACGCAGTATTTT. This chain joins TRBV7-6 and TRBJ2-3; D gene unclear. V dropped 5 bases and J dropped 3 bases, with 12 bases sitting between them. Germline CDR1 reads SGHVS; CDR2 reads FNYEAQ. The CDR3 contains 14 residues.

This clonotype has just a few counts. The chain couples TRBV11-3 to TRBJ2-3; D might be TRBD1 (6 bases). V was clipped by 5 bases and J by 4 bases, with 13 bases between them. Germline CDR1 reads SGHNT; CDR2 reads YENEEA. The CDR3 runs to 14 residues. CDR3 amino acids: CASSPGTWADTQYF. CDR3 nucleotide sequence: TGTGCCAGCAGCCCCGGGACATGGGCAGATACGCAGTATTTT.

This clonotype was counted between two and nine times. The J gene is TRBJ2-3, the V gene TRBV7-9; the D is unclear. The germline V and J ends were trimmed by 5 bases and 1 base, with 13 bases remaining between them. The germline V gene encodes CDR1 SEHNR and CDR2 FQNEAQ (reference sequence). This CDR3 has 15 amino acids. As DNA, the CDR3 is TGTGCCAGCAGCCCACCGGGCTCGGGCACAGATACGCAGTATTTT. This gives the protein CASSPPGSGTDTQYF.

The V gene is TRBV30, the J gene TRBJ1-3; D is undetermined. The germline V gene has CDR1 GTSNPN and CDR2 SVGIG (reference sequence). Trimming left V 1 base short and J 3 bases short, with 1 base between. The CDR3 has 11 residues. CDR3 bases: TGTGCCTGGAGTGGTGGAAACACCATATATTTT. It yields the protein CAWSGGNTIYF.

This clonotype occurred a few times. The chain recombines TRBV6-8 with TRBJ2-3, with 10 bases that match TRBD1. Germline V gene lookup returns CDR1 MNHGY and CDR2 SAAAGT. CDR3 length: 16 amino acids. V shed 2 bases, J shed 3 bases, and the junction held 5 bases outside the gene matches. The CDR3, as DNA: TGTGCCAGCAGTTACGGGACAGGGGAGTCGACAGATACGCAGTATTTT. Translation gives CASSYGTGESTDTQYF.

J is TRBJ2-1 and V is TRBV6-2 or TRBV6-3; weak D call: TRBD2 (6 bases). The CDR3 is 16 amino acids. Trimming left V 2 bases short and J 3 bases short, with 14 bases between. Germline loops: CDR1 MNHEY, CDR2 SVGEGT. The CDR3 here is CASSYLGGRLYNEQFF. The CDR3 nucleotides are TGTGCCAGCAGTTACCTAGGAGGGCGGCTCTACAATGAGCAGTTCTTC.

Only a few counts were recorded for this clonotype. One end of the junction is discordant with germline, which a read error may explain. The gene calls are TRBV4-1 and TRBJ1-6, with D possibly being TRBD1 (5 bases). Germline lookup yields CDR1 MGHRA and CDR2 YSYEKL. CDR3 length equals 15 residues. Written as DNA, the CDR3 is TGTGCCAGCAGCCTGACCCGGGACGGAGATTCACCCCTCCACTTT. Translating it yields CASSLTRDGDSPLHF.

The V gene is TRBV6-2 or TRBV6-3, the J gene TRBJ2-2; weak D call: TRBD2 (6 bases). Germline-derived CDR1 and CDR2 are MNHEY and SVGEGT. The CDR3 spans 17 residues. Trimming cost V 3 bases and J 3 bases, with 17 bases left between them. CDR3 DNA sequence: TGTGCCAGCAGTTATCTTGGAGGGGCCCTAGACACCGGGGAGCTGTTTTTT. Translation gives CASSYLGGALDTGELFF.

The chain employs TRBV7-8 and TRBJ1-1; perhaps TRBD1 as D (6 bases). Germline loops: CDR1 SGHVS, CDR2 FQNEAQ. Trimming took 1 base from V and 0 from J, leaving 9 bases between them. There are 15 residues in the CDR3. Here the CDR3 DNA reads TGTGCCAGCAGCTTAGATGGACAGTTGAACACTGAAGCTTTCTTT. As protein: CASSLDGQLNTEAFF. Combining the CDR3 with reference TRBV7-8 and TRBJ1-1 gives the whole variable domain GAGVSQSPRYKVAKRGQDVALRCDPISGHVSLFWYQQALGQGPEFLTYFQNEAQLDKSGLPSDRFFAERPEGSVSTLKIQRTQQEDSAVYLCASSLDGQLNTEAFFGQGTRLTVV.

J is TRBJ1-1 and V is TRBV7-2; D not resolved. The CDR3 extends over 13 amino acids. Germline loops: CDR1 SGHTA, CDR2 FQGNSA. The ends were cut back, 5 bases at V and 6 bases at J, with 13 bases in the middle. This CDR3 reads CASSTSLGPEAFF. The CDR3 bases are TGTGCCAGCAGCACCAGTCTAGGCCCTGAAGCTTTCTTT. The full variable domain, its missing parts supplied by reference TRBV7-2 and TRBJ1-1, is GAGVSQSPSNKVTEKGKDVELRCDPISGHTALYWYRQSLGQGLEFLIYFQGNSAPDKSGLPSDRFSAERTGGSVSTLTIQRTQQEDSAVYLCASSTSLGPEAFFGQGTRLTVV.

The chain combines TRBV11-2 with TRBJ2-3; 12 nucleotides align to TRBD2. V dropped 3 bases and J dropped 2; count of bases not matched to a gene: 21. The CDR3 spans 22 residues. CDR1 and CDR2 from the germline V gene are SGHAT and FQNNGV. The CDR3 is CASSFTLTGLAGLDPYTDTQYF. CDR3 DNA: TGTGCCAGCAGCTTCACACTTACAGGACTAGCGGGGTTAGACCCTTACACAGATACGCAGTATTTT.

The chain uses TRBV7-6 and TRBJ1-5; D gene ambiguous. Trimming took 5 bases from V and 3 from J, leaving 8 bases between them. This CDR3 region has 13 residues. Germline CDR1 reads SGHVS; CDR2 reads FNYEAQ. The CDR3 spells CASSPYPNQPQHF. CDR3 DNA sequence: TGTGCCAGCAGCCCCTATCCCAATCAGCCCCAGCATTTT.

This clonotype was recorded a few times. DNA for the CDR3: TGTGCCAGCAGCCCCTACCCGGGACAGGGGGACGAGAACACTGAAGCTTTCTTT. Translated: CASSPYPGQGDENTEAFF. V usage is TRBV7-8 and J usage is TRBJ1-1; TRBD1 matches at 11 bases. V lost 5 bases, J lost 1 base, and 12 bases stayed unmatched. The CDR3 is made up of 18 amino acids. In germline, CDR1 is SGHVS, CDR2 FQNEAQ.

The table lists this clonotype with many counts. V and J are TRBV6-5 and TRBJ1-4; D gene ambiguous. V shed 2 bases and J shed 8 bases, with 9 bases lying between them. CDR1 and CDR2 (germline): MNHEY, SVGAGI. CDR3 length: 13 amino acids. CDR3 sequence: CASSYDGGEKLFF. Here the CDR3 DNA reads TGTGCCAGCAGTTACGACGGCGGAGAAAAACTGTTTTTT.

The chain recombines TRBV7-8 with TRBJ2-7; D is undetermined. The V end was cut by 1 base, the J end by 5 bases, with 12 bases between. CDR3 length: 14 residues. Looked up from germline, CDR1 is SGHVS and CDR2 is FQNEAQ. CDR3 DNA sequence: TGTGCCAGCAGCTTAGATAGTTGGGGTAACGAGCAGTACTTC. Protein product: CASSLDSWGNEQYF.

The CDR3 sequence: CASNNRASGDSTYNEQFF. The CDR3, as DNA: TGTGCCAGCAATAACCGCGCTAGCGGGGATTCGACCTACAATGAGCAGTTCTTC. This rearrangement joins TRBV12-3 or TRBV12-4 to TRBJ2-1; 9 bases are a match to TRBD2. With V trimmed by 7 bases and J by 2 bases, 15 bases remained unmatched. This CDR3 is built from 18 residues.

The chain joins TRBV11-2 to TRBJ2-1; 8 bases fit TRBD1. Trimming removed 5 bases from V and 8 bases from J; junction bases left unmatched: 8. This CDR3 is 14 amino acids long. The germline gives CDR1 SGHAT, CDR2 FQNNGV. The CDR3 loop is CASSLGQGYYEQFF. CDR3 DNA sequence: TGTGCCAGCAGCCTCGGACAGGGATACTATGAGCAGTTCTTC.

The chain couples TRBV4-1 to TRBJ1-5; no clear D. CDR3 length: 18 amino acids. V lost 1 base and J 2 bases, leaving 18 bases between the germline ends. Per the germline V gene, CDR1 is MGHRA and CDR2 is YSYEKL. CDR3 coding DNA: TGCGCCAGCAGCCAAGTACTGCCCAGGAGTTTGGGCAATCAGCCCCAGCATTTT. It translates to CASSQVLPRSLGNQPQHF.

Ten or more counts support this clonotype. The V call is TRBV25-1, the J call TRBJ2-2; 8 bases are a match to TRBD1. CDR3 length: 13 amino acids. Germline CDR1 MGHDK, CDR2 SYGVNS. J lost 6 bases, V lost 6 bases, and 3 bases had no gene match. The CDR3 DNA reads TGTGCCAGCAGGACAGGGGACGCCGGGGAGCTGTTTTTT. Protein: CASRTGDAGELFF.

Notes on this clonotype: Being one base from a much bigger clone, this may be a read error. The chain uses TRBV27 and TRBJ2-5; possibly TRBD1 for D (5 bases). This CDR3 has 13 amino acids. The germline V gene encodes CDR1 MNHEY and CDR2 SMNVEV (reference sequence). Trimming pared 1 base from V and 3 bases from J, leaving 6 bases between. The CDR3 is CASSLLGEETQYF. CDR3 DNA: TGTGCCAGCAGTTTATTAGGGGAAGAGACCCAGTACTTC.

CDR3 sequence (DNA): TGTGCCAGCAGCTTATTTGTGGGGGGGCTCACAGATACGCAGTATTTT. This gives the protein CASSLFVGGLTDTQYF. This rearrangement joins TRBV11-3 to TRBJ2-3, with D possibly TRBD2 on 7 matching bases. Germline CDR1 SGHNT, CDR2 YENEEA. The CDR3 loop spans 16 amino acids. Trimming cost V 2 bases and J 2 bases, with 14 bases left between them.

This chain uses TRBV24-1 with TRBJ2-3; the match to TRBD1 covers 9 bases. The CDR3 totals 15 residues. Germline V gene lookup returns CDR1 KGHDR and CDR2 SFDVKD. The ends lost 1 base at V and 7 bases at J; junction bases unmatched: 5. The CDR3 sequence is CATSDFRTGANTQYF. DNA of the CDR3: TGTGCCACCAGTGATTTCCGGACAGGGGCGAATACGCAGTATTTT.